These 5 T cell receptor beta chains came from one sample sequenced in a study of metastatic and nonmetastatic thyroid tumors. TCRdb re-called the PCR reads via MiXCR. This table has around 6,000 clones, 30% to 45% appearing once. Thyroid surgery was preceded by no treatment in any patient. Specimen: tumor tissue. These TCRs come from a male donor with papillary thyroid cancer or a benign thyroid nodule (not recorded which). Some clones in this sample may be carry-over from other donors' samples.

This clone came up a few times. This chain links TRBV15 with TRBJ2-7; D call uncertain. The CDR3 is 15 amino acids. The V end lost 0 bases, the J end lost 3 bases, and 12 bases lay between the germline ends. Germline V gene data show CDR1 as LNHNV and CDR2 as YYDKDF (reference sequence). Here the CDR3 reads CATSRDPSAFYEQYF. The CDR3 DNA reads as TGTGCCACCAGCAGAGATCCCTCAGCCTTCTACGAGCAGTACTTC.

The rearrangement uses TRBV11-2 and TRBJ1-1, with D maybe TRBD1 (5 bases). From germline, CDR1 is SGHAT and CDR2 FQNNGV. CDR3 length: 12 amino acids. V was shortened by 7 bases and J by 11 bases, with 17 bases between the two germline ends. CDR3 loop: CASKLSGPGAFF. The DNA of the CDR3 is TGTGCCAGCAAATTGTCGGGGCCGGGCGCTTTCTTT.

This clone has ten or more counts. This chain links TRBV2 with TRBJ2-1; 15 bases line up with TRBD2. V shed 0 bases and J 8 bases; nucleotides not matched to a gene: 17. The length of the CDR3 is 21 residues. Germline CDR1 is SNHLY and CDR2 is FYNNEI. CDR3 in amino acids: CASSEALIGLAGGPLSHEQFF. The CDR3 DNA sequence: TGTGCCAGCAGTGAAGCGCTAATAGGACTAGCGGGGGGGCCTTTATCCCATGAGCAGTTCTTC.

By sample fraction, this clone is medium-sized (0.01 to 0.1%). V gene TRBV5-1 combines with J gene TRBJ2-5, with 9 bases identical to TRBD2. The CDR3 runs to 15 residues. Looked up from germline, CDR1 is SGHRS and CDR2 is YFSETQ. V was clipped by 0 bases and J by 4 bases; unmatched bases: 4. This CDR3 reads CASSLALTSGETQYF. CDR3 DNA: TGCGCCAGCAGCTTGGCCTTGACTAGCGGAGAGACCCAGTACTTC.

The V and J genes are TRBV6-1 and TRBJ1-3; D not certain. The CDR3 runs 13 residues. Germline CDR1 is MNHNS and CDR2 is SASEGT. Trimming pared 6 bases from V and 3 bases from J, leaving 9 bases between. CDR3 in DNA: TGTGCCAGCAGGGAGGGAGGTGGAAACACCATATATTTT. Translating gives CASREGGGNTIYF.